The clone carrying this TCR beta chain was found a few times. The antigen is unknown. The CDR3 loop spans 15 amino acids. Trimming cost V 6 bases and J 4 bases, with 15 bases left between them. Germline loops: CDR1 LNHDA, CDR2 SQIVND (reference sequence). This specimen belongs to a study of cytomegalovirus exposure and HLA in healthy donors. General study points: Listed as cytomegalovirus-associated were 164 TCR beta chains.

A multiplex PCR was run with 60 Vbeta primers and 13 Jbeta primers. Measured with immunoSEQ multiplex PCR; TCRdb has only the in-frame clones, and not every one. The data contain around 150,000 clones, approximately 73% of them singletons. The origin of this receptor is a man aged 45-65 years in good health and CMV-seronegative. The sample taken for sequencing was PBMCs. J is TRBJ1-4 and V is TRBV19, with D perhaps TRBD1 (6 bases). CDR3 loop: CASRPLTGNNEKLFF. DNA of the CDR3: TGTGCCAGTAGGCCACTTACAGGGAATAATGAAAAACTGTTTTTT.